This T cell receptor (beta chain) derives from a study of T cell repertoires in ileal Crohn's disease. Across the whole study: About half received postoperative treatment, roughly ten with thiopurines and 15 to 20 anti-TNF.

CDR3 length equals 13 residues. V dropped 8 bases and J dropped 5 bases, with 16 bases sitting between them. Germline values: CDR1 SGHNT, CDR2 YENEEA. Sequencing was performed with immunoSEQ multiplex PCR; in TCRdb, only in-frame clones are kept and a portion is missing. This table holds about 7,000 clones, about three quarters found once. Overall study results and limits: Active smokers at surgery had more clonal expansions than non-smokers.

Details on this clone: Its antigen is unidentified.

This sequence originates from an adult with Crohn's disease. The genes are TRBV11-3 and TRBJ2-7; TRBD2 might be the D (6 bases). Sequenced input: ileal tissue. The CDR3 DNA is TGTGCCAGCCTCAAAAGCGGGTCAGACGAGCAGTACTTC. This translates into CASLKSGSDEQYF.